Listed here are 25 T cell receptor beta chains from one sample, sequenced in a study of T-cell reconstitution after alpha-beta-depleted transplantation in children listed by TCRdb under 2016. The library relied on PCR. The instrument given in TCRdb is Illumina HiSeq 2500. Molecular barcoding was employed in the preparation of TCR libraries, with unique molecular identifiers being used to normalize TCRbeta repertoire quantification. The public reads were quality trimmed at Q25 with fastp and then assembled into clones with MiXCR by TCRdb, keeping productive beta chains. CDR3 protein sequences are deduplicated, and each keeps its most common genes and DNA. In all, the sample holds some 530,000 distinct CDR3 sequences, and about an eighth of those were seen once. Together, the top ten hold about 5.4% of the sample. The sample in question was PBMCs from the stem cell graft donor, obtained from the stem cell graft. The receptors originated from a human donor who donated a stem cell graft to a child with combined immunodeficiency.

In its sample, this clonotype was seen many times. This chain joins TRBV24-1 and TRBJ2-4, with unresolved D. V was pared by 4 bases and J by 0 bases, with 12 bases between. Germline V lookup: CDR1 KGHDR, CDR2 SFDVKD. CDR3 length equals 16 residues. The CDR3 DNA reads as TGTGCCACCAGTGACTCAGGCCTTCTAGCCAAAAACATTCAGTACTTC. Residues: CATSDSGLLAKNIQYF.

As concerns this clonotype: Mismatch with germline at one junction end may stem from a read error. V usage is TRBV7-7 and J usage is TRBJ2-7; D ambiguous. There are 15 residues in the CDR3. Germline V gene data show CDR1 as SSHAT and CDR2 as FNYEAQ (reference sequence). The CDR3 region has the DNA TGTGCTAGCAGCTTAGACGCCCATCCCAACTACGAGCAGTACTTC. Translated: CASSLDAHPNYEQYF. Using reference TRBV7-7 and TRBJ2-7 for the parts outside the CDR3, the full variable domain is GAGVSQSPRYKVTKRGQDVTLRCDPISSHATLYWYQQALGQGPEFLTYFNYEAQPDKSGLPSDRFSAERPEGSISTLTIQRTEQRDSAMYRCASSLDAHPNYEQYFGPGTRLTVT.

The chain combines TRBV5-5 with TRBJ2-7; D call uncertain. The V end lost 4 bases, the J end lost 7 bases, and 9 bases lay between the germline ends. CDR3 length: 11 amino acids. Looked up from germline, CDR1 is SGHKS and CDR2 is YYEKEE (reference sequence). The CDR3: CASSQMGEQYF. The DNA of the CDR3 is TGTGCCAGCAGCCAAATGGGGGAGCAGTACTTC.

This clonotype occurred a few times. The gene calls are TRBV12-3 or TRBV12-4 and TRBJ1-6, with TRBD1 as a possible D gene (5 bases). Between the trimmed V and J ends, which lost 3 bases and 2 bases, there was a span of 5 bases. CDR3 length equals 14 residues. CDR3 loop: CASSLTAYNSPLHF. DNA for the CDR3: TGTGCCAGCAGTTTGACAGCCTATAATTCACCCCTCCACTTT.

This clonotype has ten or more counts. The chain joins TRBV12-3 or TRBV12-4 to TRBJ2-5, with TRBD1 matching over 7 bases. CDR3 length: 13 residues. Trimming cost V 4 bases and J 4 bases; bases outside gene matches: 3. The CDR3: CASSSYRGETQYF. Here the CDR3 DNA reads TGTGCCAGCAGTTCATACAGGGGAGAGACCCAGTACTTC.

This clonotype has at least ten counts. Here the CDR3 DNA reads TGTGCCAGCAGCCAGGTGACTAGCGGGGCATACAATGAGCAGTTCTTC. Translation: CASSQVTSGAYNEQFF. The chain joins TRBV4-2 to TRBJ2-1, with 11 bases that match TRBD2. V dropped 3 bases and J dropped 4; count of bases not matched to a gene: 5. The germline V gene encodes CDR1 LGHNA and CDR2 YNFKEQ. This CDR3 spans 16 amino acids.

This clonotype has just a few counts. The gene calls are TRBV25-1 and TRBJ1-2; 9 nucleotides match TRBD1. V lost 0 bases and J lost 3; bases outside the gene matches: 8. The CDR3 has 17 amino acids. Looked up from germline, CDR1 is MGHDK and CDR2 is SYGVNS. The CDR3 loop reads CASSEYGQGPFHYGYTF. CDR3 DNA: TGTGCCAGCAGTGAATACGGACAGGGGCCTTTCCACTATGGCTACACCTTC.

The chain couples TRBV20-1 to TRBJ1-1, with D unresolved. V dropped 3 bases and J dropped 6 bases, with 17 bases sitting between them. Germline CDR1 reads DFQATT; CDR2 reads SNEGSKA (reference sequence). This CDR3 is 14 amino acids long. CDR3 coding DNA: TGCAGTGCTAGGAGTCCTCTTCGTGGATCTGAAGCTTTCTTT. Translating gives CSARSPLRGSEAFF.

This chain uses TRBV12-3 or TRBV12-4 with TRBJ1-2, with a tentative D call TRBD1 (5 bases). V was pared by 6 bases and J by 8 bases, with 25 bases between. The CDR3 sequence is 16 residues long. CDR3 DNA: TGTGCCAGCAGCCCTTCGGGGCAGGGAGTTTCGGGAGGCTACACCTTC. As protein: CASSPSGQGVSGGYTF.

Of note for this clonotype: This may be a read error, as it is one base from a much larger clone. The chain is built from TRBV9 and TRBJ2-3, with 7 positions matching TRBD2. Trimming cost V 0 bases and J 5 bases; bases outside gene matches: 6. CDR1 and CDR2 (germline): SGDLS, YYNGEE. The CDR3 spans 15 residues. The DNA for the CDR3 is TGTGCCAGCAGCGTAGGGGCGGGAGTGGTAGATACGCAGTATTTT. This encodes CASSVGAGVVDTQYF.

Turning to this clonotype: A junction end diverges from the germline sequence, so it may reflect a read error. The chain has TRBV7-7 and TRBJ2-5; 12 nucleotides align to TRBD2. The germline gives CDR1 SSHAT, CDR2 FNYEAQ (reference sequence). This CDR3 contains 16 residues. The chain's CDR3 is CASSLGLAGPQETQYF. Written as DNA, the CDR3 is TGTGCTAGCAGCCTCGGACTAGCGGGGCCTCAAGAGACCCAGTACTTC.

The gene calls are TRBV20-1 and TRBJ2-2; TRBD2 might be the D (5 bases). Germline CDR1 and CDR2: DFQATT and SNEGSKA (reference sequence). This CDR3 is 13 amino acids long. Trimming took 5 bases from V and 5 from J, leaving 12 bases between them. The CDR3 DNA reads as TGCAGTGCTGCCTCGGGGAGAACCGGGGAGCTGTTTTTT. Translated, it gives CSAASGRTGELFF.

Many counts were recorded for this clonotype. The rearrangement uses TRBV12-3 or TRBV12-4 and TRBJ1-1; 10 bases align to TRBD1. The J segment lost 0 bases and the V segment lost 3 bases, leaving 4 bases of the junction unmatched. CDR3 length: 16 amino acids. The DNA of the CDR3 is TGTGCCAGCAGTTTCCCGGGACAGGGGATGAACACTGAAGCTTTCTTT. It specifies CASSFPGQGMNTEAFF.

This clonotype was seen just once. V and J are TRBV10-3 and TRBJ2-7, with 9 bases aligning to TRBD2. V lost 6 bases to trimming and J lost 5 bases; unmatched junction nucleotides: 14. The CDR3 spans 16 residues. The V gene's germline CDR1 is ENHRY and CDR2 SYGVKD. This chain's CDR3 is CAIRGLPSSGTDEQYF. The DNA of the CDR3 is TGTGCCATCAGGGGCCTTCCGTCTAGCGGGACGGACGAGCAGTACTTC.

The table lists this clonotype with a few counts. The chain couples TRBV7-8 to TRBJ1-2; no clear D. V lost 4 bases and J lost 6, with 9 bases in between. Per germline, CDR1 SGHVS and CDR2 FQNEAQ. CDR3 length equals 12 residues. The CDR3 loop reads CASSSRSDGYTF. Here the CDR3 DNA reads TGTGCCAGCAGCTCTAGATCTGATGGCTACACCTTC.

This clonotype occurred many times. The chain is built from TRBV4-3 and TRBJ2-4; 7 nucleotides align to TRBD2. This CDR3 region has 14 residues. V was pared by 3 bases and J by 8 bases, with 7 bases of the junction left unmatched. Germline CDR1 and CDR2: LGHNA and YSLEER. The CDR3 DNA is TGCGCCAGCAGCCAGGGGGGGGAGCGCGACATTCAGTACTTC. Its protein product is CASSQGGERDIQYF.

The rearrangement uses TRBV20-1 and TRBJ2-7, with 11 bases lining up with TRBD2. Germline V CDR1 and CDR2: DFQATT, SNEGSKA (reference sequence). CDR3 length: 15 amino acids. The junction had 12 bases not matched to a gene; V was cut back by 4 bases and J by 7 bases. The CDR3 DNA sequence: TGCAGTGCTACCGGGACTAGCGGTCCCCTAAGTGAGCAGTACTTC. Protein product: CSATGTSGPLSEQYF.

This chain connects TRBV7-9 to TRBJ2-1, with D hard to call. The CDR3 has 15 amino acids. V gave up 5 bases and J gave up 0 bases, with 11 bases separating them. Germline loops: CDR1 SEHNR, CDR2 FQNEAQ (reference sequence). The CDR3 sequence: CASSHRLSSYNEQFF. The DNA for the CDR3 is TGTGCCAGCAGCCACCGACTGAGCTCCTACAATGAGCAGTTCTTC. The full variable domain, its missing parts supplied by reference TRBV7-9 and TRBJ2-1, is DTGVSQNPRHKITKRGQNVTFRCDPISEHNRLYWYRQTLGQGPEFLTYFQNEAQLEKSRLLSDRFSAERPKGSFSTLEIQRTEQGDSAMYLCASSHRLSSYNEQFFGPGTRLTVL.

The rearrangement uses TRBV2 and TRBJ2-1; 8 bases map to TRBD1. This CDR3 region has 11 residues. Germline V gene data show CDR1 as SNHLY and CDR2 as FYNNEI. J gave up 10 bases and V 5 bases, and 1 base lay outside the gene matches. CDR3 loop: CASSRTGEQFF. The CDR3 DNA reads TGTGCCAGCAGTCGGACAGGGGAGCAGTTCTTC.

This clonotype came up a few times. The chain has TRBV7-8 and TRBJ2-1, with a possible D match to TRBD1 (5 bases). Germline assignment: CDR1 SGHVS and CDR2 FQNEAQ. This CDR3 is built from 14 residues. V lost 5 bases to trimming and J lost 8 bases, with 16 bases between them. This CDR3 is CASSLTVLKDEQFF. In DNA form, the CDR3 reads TGTGCCAGCAGCCTGACAGTCTTGAAGGATGAGCAGTTCTTC.

The chain links TRBV5-5 to TRBJ2-1; 8 bases are shared with TRBD2. V was clipped by 0 bases and J by 0 bases; unmatched bases: 5. The CDR3 is 17 residues long. CDR1 is SGHKS, CDR2 YYEKEE, per germline (reference sequence). The chain's CDR3 is CASSLERGSSSYNEQFF. Written as DNA, the CDR3 is TGTGCCAGCAGCTTGGAGCGGGGGTCAAGCTCCTACAATGAGCAGTTCTTC.

This clonotype has a count of ten or more. The genes are TRBV20-1 and TRBJ2-5; D is possibly TRBD2 (5 bases). Germline V CDR1 and CDR2: DFQATT, SNEGSKA (reference sequence). The CDR3 consists of 14 residues. V was clipped by 3 bases and J by 1 base, with 12 bases between them. CDR3 region: CSARKGGGQETQYF. In DNA form, the CDR3 reads TGCAGTGCTAGGAAGGGTGGAGGCCAAGAGACCCAGTACTTC.

This rearrangement joins TRBV5-1 to TRBJ2-3, with 11 bases aligning to TRBD2. V shed 3 bases and J 3 bases; nucleotides not matched to a gene: 3. The CDR3 sequence is 15 residues long. Germline V lookup: CDR1 SGHRS, CDR2 YFSETQ. This chain's CDR3 is CASSWGTSGTDTQYF. The CDR3 nucleotides are TGCGCCAGCAGCTGGGGGACTAGCGGTACAGATACGCAGTATTTT.

This clonotype showed up many times. The chain links TRBV28 to TRBJ2-2; no reliable D call. The CDR3 totals 14 residues. The V gene lost 6 bases and the J gene lost 1 base, with 9 bases spanning the gap. Germline CDR1 reads MDHEN; CDR2 reads SYDVKM. Here the CDR3 DNA reads TGTGCCAGCAGAACGCACAGGAACACCGGGGAGCTGTTTTTT. Its translation is CASRTHRNTGELFF.

This clonotype was counted many times. This chain links TRBV7-2 with TRBJ2-7, with unresolved D. With 4 bases removed from V and 0 bases from J, the gap between germline ends came to 7 bases. The CDR3 spans 13 residues. Per germline, CDR1 SGHTA and CDR2 FQGNSA. Here the CDR3 reads CASSSTPSYEQYF. The CDR3 DNA reads TGTGCCAGCAGCTCCACCCCCTCCTACGAGCAGTACTTC.